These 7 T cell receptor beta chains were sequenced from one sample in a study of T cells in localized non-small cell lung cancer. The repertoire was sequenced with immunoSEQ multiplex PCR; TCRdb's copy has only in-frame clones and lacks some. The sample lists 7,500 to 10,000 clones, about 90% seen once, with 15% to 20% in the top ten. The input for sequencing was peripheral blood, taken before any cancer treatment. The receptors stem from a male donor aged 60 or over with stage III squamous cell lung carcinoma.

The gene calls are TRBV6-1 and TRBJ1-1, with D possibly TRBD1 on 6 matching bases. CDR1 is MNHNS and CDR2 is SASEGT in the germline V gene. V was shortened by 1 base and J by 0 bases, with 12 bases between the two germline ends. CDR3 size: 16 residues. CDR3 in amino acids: CASSEEQGPMNTEAFF. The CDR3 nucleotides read TGTGCCAGCAGTGAAGAACAGGGACCCATGAACACTGAAGCTTTCTTT.

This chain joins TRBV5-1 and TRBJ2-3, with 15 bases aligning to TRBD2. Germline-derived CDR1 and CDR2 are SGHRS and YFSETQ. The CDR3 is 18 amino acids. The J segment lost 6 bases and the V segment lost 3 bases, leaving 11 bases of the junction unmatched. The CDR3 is CASSYGLAGGPWADTQYF. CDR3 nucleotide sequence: TGCGCCAGCAGCTATGGACTAGCGGGGGGGCCCTGGGCCGATACGCAGTATTTT.

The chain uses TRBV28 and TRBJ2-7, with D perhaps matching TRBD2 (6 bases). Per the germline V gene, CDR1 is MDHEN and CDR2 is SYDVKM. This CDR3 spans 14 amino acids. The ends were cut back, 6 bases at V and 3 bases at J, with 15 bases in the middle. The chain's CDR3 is CASRLPGLNYEQYF. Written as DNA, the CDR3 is TGTGCCAGCAGGCTACCGGGACTTAACTACGAGCAGTACTTC.

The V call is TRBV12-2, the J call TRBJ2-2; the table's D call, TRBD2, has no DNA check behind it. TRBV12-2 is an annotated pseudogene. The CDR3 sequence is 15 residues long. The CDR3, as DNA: TGTGCAAGTCGCTTCACCGGGGTCAGAACCGGGGAGCTGTTTTTT. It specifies CASRFTGVRTGELFF.

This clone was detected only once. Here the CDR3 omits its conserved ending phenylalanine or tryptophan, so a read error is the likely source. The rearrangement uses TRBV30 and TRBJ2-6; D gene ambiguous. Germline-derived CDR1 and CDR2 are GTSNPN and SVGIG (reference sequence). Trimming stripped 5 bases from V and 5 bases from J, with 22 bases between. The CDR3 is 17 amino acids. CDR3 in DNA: TGTGCCTGGTCTGTCCGGCGTTTACAAAGTCGGGCCAACGTCCTGACTTTA. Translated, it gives CAWSVRRLQSRANVLTL.

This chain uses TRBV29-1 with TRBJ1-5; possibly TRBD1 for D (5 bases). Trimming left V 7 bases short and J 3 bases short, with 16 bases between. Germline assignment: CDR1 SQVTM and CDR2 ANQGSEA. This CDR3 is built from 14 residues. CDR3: CSAETGPHNQPQHF. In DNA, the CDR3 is TGCAGCGCCGAAACGGGGCCTCACAATCAGCCCCAGCATTTT.

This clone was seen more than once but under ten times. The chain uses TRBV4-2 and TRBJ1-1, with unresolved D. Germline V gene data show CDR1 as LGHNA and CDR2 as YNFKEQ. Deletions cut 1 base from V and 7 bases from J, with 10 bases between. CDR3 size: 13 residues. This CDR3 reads CASSQGRQLEAFF. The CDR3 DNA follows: TGTGCCAGCAGCCAAGGTCGTCAGCTTGAAGCTTTCTTT.